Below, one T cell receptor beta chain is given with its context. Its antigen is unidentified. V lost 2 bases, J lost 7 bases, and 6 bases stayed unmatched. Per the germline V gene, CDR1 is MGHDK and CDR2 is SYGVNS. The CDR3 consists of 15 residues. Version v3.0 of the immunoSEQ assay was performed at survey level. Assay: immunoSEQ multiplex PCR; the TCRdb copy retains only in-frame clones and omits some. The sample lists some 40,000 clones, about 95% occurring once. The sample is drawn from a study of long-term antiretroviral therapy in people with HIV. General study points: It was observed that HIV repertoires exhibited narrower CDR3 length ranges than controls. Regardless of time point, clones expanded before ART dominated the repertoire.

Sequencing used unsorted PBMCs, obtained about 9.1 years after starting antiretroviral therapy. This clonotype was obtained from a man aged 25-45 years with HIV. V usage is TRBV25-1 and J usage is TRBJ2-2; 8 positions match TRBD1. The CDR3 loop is CASSELDRVDGELFF. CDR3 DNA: TGTGCCAGCAGTGAACTGGACAGGGTGGACGGGGAGCTGTTTTTT.